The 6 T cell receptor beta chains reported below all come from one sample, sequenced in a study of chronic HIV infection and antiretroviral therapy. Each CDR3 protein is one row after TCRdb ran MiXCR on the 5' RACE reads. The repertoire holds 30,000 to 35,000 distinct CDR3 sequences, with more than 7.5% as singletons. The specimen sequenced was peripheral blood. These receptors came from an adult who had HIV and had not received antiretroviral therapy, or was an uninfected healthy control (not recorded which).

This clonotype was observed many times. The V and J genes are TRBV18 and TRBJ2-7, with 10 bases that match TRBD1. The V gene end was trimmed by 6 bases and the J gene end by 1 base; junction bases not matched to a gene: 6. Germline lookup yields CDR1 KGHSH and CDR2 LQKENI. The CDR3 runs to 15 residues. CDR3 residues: CASSGTGDISYEQYF. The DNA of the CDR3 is TGTGCCAGCTCGGGGACAGGGGACATATCCTACGAGCAGTACTTC.

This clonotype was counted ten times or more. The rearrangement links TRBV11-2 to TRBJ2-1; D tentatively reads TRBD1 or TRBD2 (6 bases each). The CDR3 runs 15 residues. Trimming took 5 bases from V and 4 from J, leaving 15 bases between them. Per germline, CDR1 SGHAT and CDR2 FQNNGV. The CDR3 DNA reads TGTGCCAGCAGCCCCGAACGGGGGCCTTACAATGAGCAGTTCTTC. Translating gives CASSPERGPYNEQFF. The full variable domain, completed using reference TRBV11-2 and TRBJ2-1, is EAGVAQSPRYKIIEKRQSVAFWCNPISGHATLYWYQQILGQGPKLLIQFQNNGVVDDSQLPKDRFSAERLKGVDSTLKIQPAKLEDSAVYLCASSPERGPYNEQFFGPGTRLTVL.

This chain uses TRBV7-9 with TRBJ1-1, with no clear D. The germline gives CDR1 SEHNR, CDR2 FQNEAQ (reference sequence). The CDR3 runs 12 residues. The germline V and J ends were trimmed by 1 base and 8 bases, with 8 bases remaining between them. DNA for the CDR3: TGTGCCAGCAGCTTAGATACCGGGGAAGCTTTCTTT. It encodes CASSLDTGEAFF.

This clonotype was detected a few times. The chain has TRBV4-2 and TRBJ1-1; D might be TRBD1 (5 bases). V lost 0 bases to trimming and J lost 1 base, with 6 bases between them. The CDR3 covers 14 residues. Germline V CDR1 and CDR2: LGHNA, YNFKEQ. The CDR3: CASSQEGQNTEAFF. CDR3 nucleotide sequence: TGTGCCAGCAGCCAAGAAGGACAGAACACTGAAGCTTTCTTT.

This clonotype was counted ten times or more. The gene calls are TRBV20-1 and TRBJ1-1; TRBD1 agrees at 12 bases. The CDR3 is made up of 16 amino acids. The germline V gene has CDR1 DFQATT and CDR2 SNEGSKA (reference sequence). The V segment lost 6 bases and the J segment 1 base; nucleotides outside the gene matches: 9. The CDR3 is CSARDRGPYWNTEAFF. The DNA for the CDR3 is TGCAGTGCCAGGGACAGGGGGCCCTATTGGAACACTGAAGCTTTCTTT.

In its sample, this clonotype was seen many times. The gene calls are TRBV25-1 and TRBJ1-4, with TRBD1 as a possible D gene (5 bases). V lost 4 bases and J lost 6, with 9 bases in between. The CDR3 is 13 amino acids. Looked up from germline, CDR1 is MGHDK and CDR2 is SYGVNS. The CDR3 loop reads CASSAGAYEKLFF. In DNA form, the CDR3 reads TGTGCCAGCAGTGCTGGGGCTTATGAAAAACTGTTTTTT.